Presented here are 21 T cell receptor beta chains from one specimen sequenced in a study of shared clonotypes between healthy human individuals. Naive CD8 populations comprised CD45RO-negative cells positively selected for CCR7, excluding terminally differentiated effector memory CD45RA+ cells. Assay used: immunoSEQ multiplex PCR; TCRdb lists only in-frame clones, some missing. The profile covers about 1,800,000 clones, with about 95% appearing a single time and roughly 1.2% taken by the ten largest. The specimen was naive CD8+ T cells sorted from blood. The source of these receptors is a man aged 18 to 30 in good health.

A remark on this clone: At one boundary the junction diverges from the germline segment, which might be a read error. The chain is built from TRBV6-1 and TRBJ1-2, with D hard to call. CDR3 length: 8 residues. In germline, CDR1 is MNHNS, CDR2 SASEGT. CDR3 sequence: CASNALIF. The DNA for the CDR3 is TGTGCCAGCAATGCCCTGATCTTC.

This clone is a singleton in its sample. At one end, the junction sequence differs from germline, possibly due to a read error. The chain recombines TRBV30 with TRBJ2-7, with D perhaps assigned TRBD1 or TRBD2 (5 bases each). Germline values: CDR1 GTSNPN, CDR2 SVGIG (reference sequence). CDR3 length: 15 residues. CDR3 nucleotide sequence: TGTGCCTGGGAAGGGAGAAGACAGAGCCCCTACGGGCAGTACTTC. This gives the protein CAWEGRRQSPYGQYF.

This clone was found once. This chain joins TRBV4-3 and TRBJ1-4, with unresolved D. The CDR3 consists of 15 residues. Trimming took 4 bases from V and 4 from J, leaving 13 bases between them. CDR1 and CDR2 (germline): LGHNA, YSLEER. The CDR3 reads CASSPEWQLNEKLFF. The CDR3 nucleotides are TGCGCCAGCAGCCCTGAGTGGCAGCTTAATGAAAAACTGTTTTTT.

This chain connects TRBV14 to TRBJ2-7; the D gene is possibly TRBD1 (5 bases). Germline CDR1 SGHDN, CDR2 FVKESK. With 4 bases removed from V and 5 bases from J, the gap between germline ends came to 18 bases. This CDR3 is 15 amino acids long. The CDR3 nucleotides are TGTGCCAGCAGCCCCATACCGCCACAGGACCACGAGCAGTACTTC. The encoded protein is CASSPIPPQDHEQYF. The full variable domain, with the rest looked up from reference TRBV14 and TRBJ2-7, is EAGVTQFPSHSVIEKGQTVTLRCDPISGHDNLYWYRRVMGKEIKFLLHFVKESKQDESGMPNNRFLAERTGGTYSTLKVQPAELEDSGVYFCASSPIPPQDHEQYFGPGTRLTVT.

The chain joins TRBV27 to TRBJ2-7; 9 bases are a match to TRBD1. The CDR3 is 14 amino acids. From germline, CDR1 is MNHEY and CDR2 SMNVEV (reference sequence). Trimming removed 5 bases from V and 7 bases from J; junction bases left unmatched: 9. The CDR3 sequence: CASSETGTGIEQYF. CDR3 bases: TGTGCCAGCAGTGAAACCGGGACAGGGATTGAGCAGTACTTC.

The genes are TRBV5-8 and TRBJ2-7, with D uncertain. The V gene's germline CDR1 is SGHTS and CDR2 YDEGEE. V lost 1 base to trimming and J lost 7 bases, with 3 bases between them. The CDR3 runs 10 residues. In DNA form, the CDR3 reads TGTGCCAGCAGCTTGACAGAGCAGTACTTC. It translates to CASSLTEQYF.

This clone was observed a handful of times. This chain joins TRBV5-1 and TRBJ1-1; possibly TRBD1 for D (6 bases). The germline gives CDR1 SGHRS, CDR2 YFSETQ. There are 15 residues in the CDR3. The germline V and J ends were trimmed by 4 bases and 5 bases, with 18 bases remaining between them. The CDR3 bases are TGCGCCAGCAGCGCATTACAGGGAACCCTTACTGAAGCTTTCTTT. Translation gives CASSALQGTLTEAFF.

The chain carries TRBV19 and TRBJ2-2; 9 nucleotides align to TRBD1. The CDR3 runs 15 residues. V shed 9 bases and J 4 bases; nucleotides not matched to a gene: 9. Germline V gene lookup returns CDR1 LNHDA and CDR2 SQIVND (reference sequence). CDR3 region: CASKRDREGTGELFF. Written as DNA, the CDR3 is TGTGCCAGCAAACGGGACAGGGAGGGCACCGGGGAGCTGTTTTTT.

This chain connects TRBV13 to TRBJ2-7; D gene uncertain. The CDR3 has 14 amino acids. Germline V lookup: CDR1 PRHDT, CDR2 FYEKMQ (reference sequence). V lost 1 base, J lost 2 bases, and 9 bases lay in between. The CDR3 loop reads CASSLASEAYEQYF. CDR3 coding DNA: TGTGCCAGCAGCTTAGCGTCGGAAGCCTACGAGCAGTACTTC. The complete variable domain, with remaining parts taken from reference TRBV13 and TRBJ2-7, reads AAGVIQSPRHLIKEKRETATLKCYPIPRHDTVYWYQQGPGQDPQFLISFYEKMQSDKGSIPDRFSAQQFSDYHSELNMSSLELGDSALYFCASSLASEAYEQYFGPGTRLTVT.

The V gene is TRBV25-1, the J gene TRBJ1-1; tentative D call: TRBD1 (6 bases). V lost 3 bases to trimming and J lost 3 bases, with 14 bases between them. The CDR3 loop spans 15 amino acids. Germline V gene data show CDR1 as MGHDK and CDR2 as SYGVNS. Written as DNA, the CDR3 is TGTGCCAGCAGTGATTCGGACAGTCTCCACACTGAAGCTTTCTTT. As protein: CASSDSDSLHTEAFF.

The rearrangement uses TRBV7-6 and TRBJ1-2, with 10 positions matching TRBD1. Germline loops: CDR1 SGHVS, CDR2 FNYEAQ. The CDR3 has 15 residues. V lost 5 bases to trimming and J lost 4 bases; unmatched junction nucleotides: 7. DNA for the CDR3: TGTGCCAGCAGCCTCGGGACAGGGGCGGGCTATGGCTACACCTTC. This sequence encodes CASSLGTGAGYGYTF. Looking up the rest from reference TRBV7-6 and TRBJ1-2 gives the full variable domain: GAGVSQSPRYKVTKRGQDVALRCDPISGHVSLYWYRQALGQGPEFLTYFNYEAQQDKSGLPNDRFSAERPEGSISTLTIQRTEQRDSAMYRCASSLGTGAGYGYTFGSGTRLTVV.

This sequence joins TRBV1 and TRBJ2-4. TRBV1 is labeled a pseudogene. There are 15 residues in the CDR3. The chain's CDR3 is CTSSRSTPVSHIQYF. CDR3 sequence (DNA): TGCACCAGCAGCCGATCCACTCCAGTCTCGCACATTCAGTACTTC.

V gene TRBV19 combines with J gene TRBJ2-5; D is perhaps TRBD1 (6 bases). Germline V gives CDR1 LNHDA, CDR2 SQIVND (reference sequence). With 5 bases removed from V and 1 base from J, the gap between germline ends came to 11 bases. CDR3 length: 14 residues. The CDR3 DNA reads TGTGCCAGTAGTTTCACAGGGATCCAAGAGACCCAGTACTTC. It codes for CASSFTGIQETQYF.

The chain is built from TRBV7-9 and TRBJ2-2, with D maybe TRBD1 (6 bases). Germline assignment: CDR1 SEHNR and CDR2 FQNEAQ (reference sequence). There are 16 residues in the CDR3. The V end lost 7 bases, the J end lost 5 bases, and 20 bases lay between the germline ends. Written as DNA, the CDR3 is TGTGCCAGCAAAAAACCCGAGGGGGTCATTACCGGGGAGCTGTTTTTT. As protein: CASKKPEGVITGELFF.

The chain employs TRBV9 and TRBJ1-5; 7 bases line up with TRBD1. The germline gives CDR1 SGDLS, CDR2 YYNGEE. Trimming cost V 3 bases and J 0 bases; bases outside gene matches: 3. The CDR3 runs 15 residues. The CDR3 coding sequence is TGTGCCAGCAGCGGGGACAGCTATAGCAATCAGCCCCAGCATTTT. This codes for CASSGDSYSNQPQHF.

The chain carries TRBV5-1 and TRBJ2-7, with D maybe TRBD2 (6 bases). V was clipped by 3 bases and J by 4 bases, with 11 bases between them. Looked up from germline, CDR1 is SGHRS and CDR2 is YFSETQ. This CDR3 comprises 13 residues. The CDR3 is CASSSSVGYEQYF. The CDR3 DNA sequence: TGCGCCAGCAGCTCTAGCGTCGGTTACGAGCAGTACTTC.

This chain links TRBV2 with TRBJ1-1; TRBD1 matches 11 bases. Germline-derived CDR1 and CDR2 are SNHLY and FYNNEI. V trimming: 6 bases; J trimming: 3 bases; junction bases outside the gene matches: 3. This CDR3 comprises 14 residues. Here the CDR3 DNA reads TGTGCCAGCAGCTCGGACAGGGGGCACACTGAAGCTTTCTTT. It specifies CASSSDRGHTEAFF. The variable domain in full, with the rest retrieved from reference TRBV2 and TRBJ1-1, is EPEVTQTPSHQVTQMGQEVILRCVPISNHLYFYWYRQILGQKVEFLVSFYNNEISEKSEIFDDQFSVERPDGSNFTLKIRSTKLEDSAMYFCASSSDRGHTEAFFGQGTRLTVV.

The count of this clone is one. The chain joins TRBV2 to TRBJ2-3; D gene uncertain. The germline V gene has CDR1 SNHLY and CDR2 FYNNEI. With 6 bases removed from V and 2 bases from J, the gap between germline ends came to 9 bases. The CDR3 runs 13 residues. The CDR3 DNA follows: TGTGCCAGCAGCCTAACGCTCACAGATACGCAGTATTTT. It translates to CASSLTLTDTQYF.

This sequence joins TRBV16 and TRBJ1-2, with TRBD1 matching 7 bases. Germline V gene lookup returns CDR1 KGHSY and CDR2 FQNENV. V dropped 4 bases and J dropped 6; count of bases not matched to a gene: 14. The CDR3 consists of 16 residues. CDR3 nucleotides: TGTGCCAGCAGCCTCCAGCCGGGACAGATAATGGATGGCTACACCTTC. Its translation is CASSLQPGQIMDGYTF.

The V gene is TRBV14, the J gene TRBJ1-2; D ambiguous. The CDR3 extends over 17 amino acids. Germline CDR1 is SGHDN and CDR2 is FVKESK. Trimming stripped 0 bases from V and 6 bases from J, with 20 bases between. The CDR3 here is CASSQDVIGDGGNGYTF. For the CDR3, the DNA is TGTGCCAGCAGCCAAGATGTAATAGGAGACGGCGGCAATGGCTACACCTTC.

The CDR3 protein is CASSVEVTPNSPLHF. CDR3 coding DNA: TGTGCCAGCAGCGTAGAAGTCACCCCGAATTCACCCCTCCACTTT. The chain recombines TRBV9 with TRBJ1-6; unclear D gene. The CDR3 covers 15 residues. Germline-derived CDR1 and CDR2 are SGDLS and YYNGEE. The germline V and J ends were trimmed by 0 bases and 7 bases, with 11 bases remaining between them.